This TCR beta chain was obtained from a study of shared clonotypes between healthy human individuals. The CDR3 length is 14 residues. Trimming took 1 base from V and 2 from J, leaving 7 bases between them. From germline, CDR1 is LGHNA and CDR2 YSLEER. The protocol was immunoSEQ multiplex PCR, while the TCRdb copy is restricted to in-frame clones and leaves out a portion. Of some 2,100,000 clones detected, roughly 95% appear once; the ten largest clones hold less than 0.15%. The material sequenced was naive CD4+ T cells sorted from blood. Regarding subset: CD45RA+ positively selected. The sequence derives from a man younger than 30 in good health. The chain recombines TRBV4-3 with TRBJ2-3; D call uncertain. CDR3: CASSQVVATDTQYF. CDR3 bases: TGCGCCAGCAGCCAAGTTGTGGCCACAGATACGCAGTATTTT.